This record concerns one T cell receptor beta chain sequence. Enrollees, about 18 to 95 years old, lived in fewer than 25 US areas. Participants were placed into cohorts based on the clinical history they reported. Recovered status applied to Cohort 3 donors who had two consecutive negative PCRs. It also applied to those with clearance or with symptom resolution. Data came from immunoSEQ multiplex PCR; TCRdb stores just in-frame clones and leaves some out. The profile covers about 300,000 clones, with 89% appearing a single time and over 4% taken by the ten largest. This record comes from a study of blood T cell repertoires in COVID-19. Study details: Sources were T cells, B-cell-depleted T cells, or PBMCs; the material itself was cDNA or gDNA.

This TCR was recovered from a man in his fifties or sixties who had recovered from COVID-19. Source material: PBMCs or T cells enriched from blood (not recorded which).

The CDR3 here is CASSDQGFSPLHF. The CDR3 nucleotides are TGTGCCAGCAGTGATCAGGGGTTTTCACCCCTCCACTTT. The chain is built from TRBV12-3 or TRBV12-4 and TRBJ1-6; D might be TRBD1 (6 bases). CDR3 size: 13 residues. The germline V and J ends were trimmed by 5 bases and 9 bases, with 11 bases remaining between them.